The clone carrying this T cell receptor (beta chain) has a handful of counts. The antigen is undetermined. Just one base apart from a much larger clone, this may be a read error. The data were obtained in a study of T-cell reconstitution after alpha-beta-depleted transplantation in children. This CDR3 spans 13 amino acids. The V and J ends lost 1 base and 3 bases respectively, with 7 bases between them. Notes on the study in general: T-cell numbers and diversity one year post-transplant derived largely from freshly generated T cells. Reports say that about two months after transplant, the alpha-beta T cells came out of several hundred graft clones that had expanded.

As it was prepared, the TCRbeta library received unique molecular identifiers. TCRdb passed the PCR reads through MiXCR, listing each CDR3 protein once. The table has about 70,000 distinct CDR3 sequences, approximately 10% seen once; the top ten hold roughly 13%. J is TRBJ2-7 and V is TRBV12-3 or TRBV12-4; D remains unclear. Sequencing used PBMCs, obtained before TCRalphabeta/CD19-depleted stem cell transplant. The sequence was obtained from a boy younger than 18 with acute myeloid leukemia, due to receive a stem cell transplant. CDR3 bases: TGTGCCAGCAGTTTAGTTGCAGGCTACGAGCAGTACGTC. Translated, it gives CASSLVAGYEQYV.